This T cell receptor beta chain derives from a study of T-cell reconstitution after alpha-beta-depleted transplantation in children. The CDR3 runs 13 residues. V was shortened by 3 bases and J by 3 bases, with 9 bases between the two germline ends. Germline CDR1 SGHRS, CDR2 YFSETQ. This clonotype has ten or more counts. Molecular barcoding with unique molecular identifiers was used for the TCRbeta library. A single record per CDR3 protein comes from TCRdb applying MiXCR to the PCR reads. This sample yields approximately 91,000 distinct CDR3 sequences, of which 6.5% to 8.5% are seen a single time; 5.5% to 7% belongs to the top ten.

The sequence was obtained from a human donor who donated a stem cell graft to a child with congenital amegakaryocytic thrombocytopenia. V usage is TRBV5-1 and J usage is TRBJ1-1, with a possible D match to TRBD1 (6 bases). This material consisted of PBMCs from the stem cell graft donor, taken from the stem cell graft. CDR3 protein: CASSSKGDTEAFF. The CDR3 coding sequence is TGCGCCAGCAGCTCGAAGGGGGACACTGAAGCTTTCTTT.